The sample holds a few counts of the clone carrying this TCR beta chain. These data belong to a study of T cells in localized non-small cell lung cancer. Generated by immunoSEQ multiplex PCR, the TCRdb table keeps only in-frame clones and is missing some. The data contain about 920 clones, about 19% of them singletons. The material sequenced was lung tumor tissue, taken before any cancer treatment. This clonotype originated in a male donor aged 60 or older with stage I lung adenocarcinoma.

The CDR3 DNA reads TGTGCCTGGAGTAAACAGGGGGATGGGGCCAACGTCCTGACTTTC. Its translation: CAWSKQGDGANVLTF. The chain couples TRBV30 to TRBJ2-6; 8 nucleotides match TRBD1. Germline V CDR1 and CDR2: GTSNPN, SVGIG (reference sequence). The trim removed 2 bases at V and 3 bases at J, leaving 3 bases unmatched. This CDR3 spans 15 amino acids.